This T cell receptor beta chain was sequenced in a study of molecular identifiers for immune sequencing clone quantification. Study-wide context: Replicate runs used RNA from approximately 20,000 or 98,000 naive CD8 cells, which was split five ways into aliquots, and four of those aliquots were then sequenced.

A word on this clonotype: Its antigen remains unknown.

Germline CDR1 is SNHLY and CDR2 is FYNNEI. This CDR3 comprises 19 residues. The ends were cut back, 10 bases at V and 1 base at J, with 30 bases in the middle. Sorted naive CD8 T cells were those defined as CD8+CD4-CCR7+CD45RA+. TCRdb itself ran the PCR reads through MiXCR, one entry per CDR3 protein. The sample lists over 600,000 distinct CDR3 sequences, 15% to 20% seen once, with roughly 0.83% in the top ten. The study, taken as a whole, reports: Sharing of a barcode by identical TCR molecules could cause highly expanded clone sizes to be underestimated. Whereas clones above 20 RNA copies held under 1% of naive-cell molecules, they held over 97% of effector molecules.

V and J are TRBV2 and TRBJ2-3; perhaps TRBD2 as D (8 bases). The sequenced material came from naive CD8+ T cells from blood, with Jurkat cell RNA spiked in. Subset given: FACS-sorted CD8+CD4-CCR7+CD45RA+ naive T cells. This TCR was sampled from a human donor in good health. Some libraries in this study had Jurkat cell RNA spiked in. The CDR3 protein is CANLYRGRLGAGGTDTQYF. DNA for the CDR3: TGTGCCAACTTATACAGGGGTCGACTGGGAGCGGGGGGCACAGATACGCAGTATTTT.